Shown below are 31 T cell receptor beta chains from a single sample sequenced in a study of CD8 T cells in Susac syndrome. When the RNA was reverse transcribed, random hexamers were used with an input of roughly 0.5 to 1 ug. MiXCR, applied by TCRdb to the immunoSEQ multiplex PCR reads, yields one record per CDR3 protein. The table has under 200,000 distinct CDR3 sequences, 95% to 97% seen once. Specimen: CD4+ T cells from PBMCs. The receptors derive from a human donor with Susac syndrome.

The rearrangement links TRBV14 to TRBJ2-3, with a weak D call TRBD2 (5 bases). CDR1 and CDR2 (germline): SGHDN, FVKESK. CDR3 length: 13 residues. V was shortened by 1 base and J by 6 bases, with 8 bases between the two germline ends. The chain's CDR3 is CASSQGGLDTQYF. DNA for the CDR3: TGTGCCAGCAGCCAAGGCGGACTGGATACGCAGTATTTT. Drawing the rest from reference TRBV14 and TRBJ2-3, the complete variable domain is EAGVTQFPSHSVIEKGQTVTLRCDPISGHDNLYWYRRVMGKEIKFLLHFVKESKQDESGMPNNRFLAERTGGTYSTLKVQPAELEDSGVYFCASSQGGLDTQYFGPGTRLTVL.

The chain links TRBV6-2 or TRBV6-3 to TRBJ2-7, with D perhaps TRBD1 (5 bases). The CDR3 consists of 15 residues. The V and J ends lost 0 bases and 2 bases respectively, with 11 bases between them. The V gene's germline CDR1 is MNHEY and CDR2 SVGEGT. CDR3 nucleotide sequence: TGTGCCAGCAGTTACTCTTCAGGGAATACCTACGAGCAGTACTTC. This translates into CASSYSSGNTYEQYF.

This chain connects TRBV20-1 to TRBJ2-5; a possible D gene is TRBD2 (6 bases). Germline V lookup: CDR1 DFQATT, CDR2 SNEGSKA (reference sequence). V lost 3 bases and J 4 bases, leaving 9 bases between the germline ends. This CDR3 spans 12 amino acids. The CDR3 coding sequence is TGCAGTGCTAGCGGGAGATCAGAGACCCAGTACTTC. It specifies CSASGRSETQYF.

The chain carries TRBV30 and TRBJ2-7, with D tentatively TRBD2 (5 bases). The CDR3 length is 15 residues. Germline V gene sequence: CDR1 GTSNPN, CDR2 SVGIG (reference sequence). Trimming stripped 1 base from V and 9 bases from J, with 22 bases between. The CDR3 sequence is CAWSGFGGQPPRQYF. The CDR3 region has the DNA TGTGCCTGGAGTGGTTTTGGAGGCCAACCGCCTCGGCAGTACTTC.

This chain joins TRBV20-1 and TRBJ1-1; no clear D. In germline, CDR1 is DFQATT, CDR2 SNEGSKA (reference sequence). Trimming cost V 3 bases and J 4 bases, with 12 bases left between them. The CDR3 has 13 residues. CDR3 nucleotides: TGCAGTGCTAGGCTCCCCTTCGGCACTGAAGCTTTCTTT. As protein: CSARLPFGTEAFF.

The chain has TRBV7-2 and TRBJ1-5; the D gene is possibly TRBD1 (6 bases). Germline CDR1 SGHTA, CDR2 FQGNSA. V was clipped by 6 bases and J by 3 bases, with 24 bases between them. The CDR3 totals 18 residues. CDR3 residues: CASSRQVEGLASNQPQHF. CDR3 nucleotide sequence: TGTGCCAGCAGTCGACAGGTAGAAGGGTTGGCCTCCAATCAGCCCCAGCATTTT. Using reference TRBV7-2 and TRBJ1-5 for the parts outside the CDR3, the full variable domain is GAGVSQSPSNKVTEKGKDVELRCDPISGHTALYWYRQSLGQGLEFLIYFQGNSAPDKSGLPSDRFSAERTGGSVSTLTIQRTQQEDSAVYLCASSRQVEGLASNQPQHFGDGTRLSIL.

The chain recombines TRBV30 with TRBJ1-4; D unresolved. The CDR3 loop spans 10 amino acids. Trimming pared 8 bases from V and 6 bases from J, leaving 7 bases between. Looked up from germline, CDR1 is GTSNPN and CDR2 is SVGIG (reference sequence). The CDR3 sequence: CAGGDEKLFF. The CDR3 bases are TGTGCCGGCGGGGATGAAAAACTGTTTTTT.

J is TRBJ1-2 and V is TRBV6-6; TRBD1 matches 10 bases. V was pared by 6 bases and J by 8 bases, with 12 bases of the junction left unmatched. Germline assignment: CDR1 MNHNY and CDR2 SVGAGI (reference sequence). This CDR3 contains 15 residues. Here the CDR3 reads CASRAPGQGLGGYTF. Here the CDR3 DNA reads TGTGCCAGCAGAGCCCCGGGACAGGGGTTAGGCGGCTACACCTTC.

The chain recombines TRBV5-4 with TRBJ2-6; a possible D gene is TRBD1 (6 bases). Trimming removed 1 base from V and 2 bases from J, with 7 bases in between. In germline, CDR1 is SGHNT, CDR2 YYREEE (reference sequence). The CDR3 contains 15 residues. The CDR3 region has the DNA TGTGCCAGCAGCTTGAGGACAGCTGGGGCCAACGTCCTGACTTTC. This codes for CASSLRTAGANVLTF.

This clonotype was seen a single time. The CDR3 reads CASSSQEGYPYEQYF. As DNA, the CDR3 is TGTGCCAGCAGCTCCCAGGAGGGGTACCCCTACGAGCAGTACTTC. The chain employs TRBV5-6 and TRBJ2-7, with D tentatively TRBD2 (6 bases). Per the germline V gene, CDR1 is SGHDT and CDR2 is YYEEEE. V lost 3 bases to trimming and J lost 2 bases, with 15 bases between them. CDR3 size: 15 residues.

The rearrangement joins TRBV7-9 to TRBJ2-6; D not resolved. The CDR3 has 17 residues. Germline-derived CDR1 and CDR2 are SEHNR and FQNEAQ (reference sequence). Trimming took off 0 bases at V and 0 bases at J, with 9 bases between the two ends. The CDR3 here is CASSLAGRSSGANVLTF. CDR3 in DNA: TGTGCCAGCAGCTTAGCCGGCAGAAGCTCTGGGGCCAACGTCCTGACTTTC.

The rearrangement uses TRBV9 and TRBJ2-7; 13 nucleotides agree with TRBD2. Trimming at V came to 4 bases and at J to 1 base, leaving 2 bases not matched to a gene. The CDR3 sequence is 15 residues long. Germline loops: CDR1 SGDLS, CDR2 YYNGEE. This CDR3 is CASSPGLAGSYEQYF. The DNA of the CDR3 is TGTGCCAGCAGCCCGGGACTAGCGGGATCCTACGAGCAGTACTTC.

This chain connects TRBV6-6 to TRBJ2-7; the D gene could be TRBD1 or TRBD2 (5 bases each). V was pared by 6 bases and J by 0 bases, with 9 bases between. CDR1 and CDR2 from the germline V gene are MNHNY and SVGAGI (reference sequence). CDR3 length equals 13 residues. CDR3 DNA: TGTGCCAGCAGGAGGGACGGCTCCTACGAGCAGTACGTC. This encodes CASRRDGSYEQYV.

The chain recombines TRBV20-1 with TRBJ1-2, with D maybe TRBD1 (5 bases). This CDR3 spans 11 amino acids. Germline loops: CDR1 DFQATT, CDR2 SNEGSKA (reference sequence). This chain's CDR3 is CTRRGREGYTF. DNA of the CDR3: TGCACCCGTCGGGGGAGGGAGGGCTACACCTTC.

This chain joins TRBV18 and TRBJ2-1, with D perhaps TRBD1 (6 bases). This CDR3 contains 14 residues. The V gene's germline CDR1 is KGHSH and CDR2 LQKENI. V gave up 6 bases and J gave up 0 bases, with 9 bases separating them. CDR3 residues: CASSDSLSYNEQFF. CDR3 in DNA: TGTGCCAGCTCGGACAGCCTCTCCTACAATGAGCAGTTCTTC. The full variable domain, rest sourced from reference TRBV18 and TRBJ2-1, is NAGVMQNPRHLVRRRGQEARLRCSPMKGHSHVYWYRQLPEEGLKFMVYLQKENIIDESGMPKERFSAEFPKEGPSILRIQQVVRGDSAAYFCASSDSLSYNEQFFGPGTRLTVL.

The chain recombines TRBV28 with TRBJ2-3, with D unresolved. CDR1 is MDHEN, CDR2 SYDVKM, per germline. V lost 4 bases and J lost 7, with 12 bases in between. This CDR3 is 13 amino acids long. CDR3 sequence: CASSSLVTHTQYF. CDR3 nucleotides: TGTGCCAGCAGTTCTTTGGTTACACATACGCAGTATTTT. Drawing the rest from reference TRBV28 and TRBJ2-3, the complete variable domain is DVKVTQSSRYLVKRTGEKVFLECVQDMDHENMFWYRQDPGLGLRLIYFSYDVKMKEKGDIPEGYSVSREKKERFSLILESASTNQTSMYLCASSSLVTHTQYFGPGTRLTVL.

The chain couples TRBV30 to TRBJ2-3, with 13 bases matching TRBD2. The J segment lost 6 bases and the V segment lost 0 bases, leaving 15 bases of the junction unmatched. The CDR3 sequence is 19 residues long. The V gene's germline CDR1 is GTSNPN and CDR2 SVGIG (reference sequence). CDR3 residues: CAWSVLLAGGVVLFDTQYF. CDR3 nucleotide sequence: TGTGCCTGGAGTGTATTACTAGCGGGAGGGGTAGTGTTATTTGATACGCAGTATTTT.

The chain uses TRBV28 and TRBJ2-5; D could derive from TRBD1 or TRBD2 (6 bases each). The CDR3 contains 17 residues. Trimming removed 4 bases at V and 4 bases at J, with 22 bases between. Germline V lookup: CDR1 MDHEN, CDR2 SYDVKM. The CDR3 coding sequence is TGTGCCAGCAGTTCAAAAAAGATTCGGCGGGACATAGAGACCCAGTACTTC. It specifies CASSSKKIRRDIETQYF.

V and J are TRBV18 and TRBJ2-1; D is possibly TRBD2 (6 bases). The CDR3 is made up of 15 amino acids. V lost 3 bases, J lost 4 bases, and 13 bases lay in between. Germline CDR1 is KGHSH and CDR2 is LQKENI. This chain's CDR3 is CASSPPAGLYNEQFF. Here the CDR3 DNA reads TGTGCCAGCTCACCGCCCGCGGGGTTATACAATGAGCAGTTCTTC. The full variable domain, in which reference TRBV18 and TRBJ2-1 provide the parts outside the CDR3, is NAGVMQNPRHLVRRRGQEARLRCSPMKGHSHVYWYRQLPEEGLKFMVYLQKENIIDESGMPKERFSAEFPKEGPSILRIQQVVRGDSAAYFCASSPPAGLYNEQFFGPGTRLTVL.

The rearrangement links TRBV5-1 to TRBJ1-6, with D maybe TRBD1 (6 bases). CDR1 SGHRS and CDR2 YFSETQ come from the germline V gene. Trimming removed 0 bases from V and 10 bases from J, with 14 bases in between. The CDR3 loop spans 15 amino acids. CDR3 DNA: TGCGCCAGCAGCTTGGACGGGGGGCTAAACTCACCCCTCCACTTT. It codes for CASSLDGGLNSPLHF.

The chain couples TRBV29-1 to TRBJ2-3, with 7 bases that match TRBD2. The CDR3 has 13 residues. Germline V gives CDR1 SQVTM, CDR2 ANQGSEA. V shed 5 bases and J 3 bases; nucleotides not matched to a gene: 5. The DNA of the CDR3 is TGCAGCGTTAAGGGGAGGGCGACAGATACGCAGTATTTT. Translating gives CSVKGRATDTQYF.

This sequence joins TRBV15 and TRBJ2-7, with unresolved D. The CDR3 runs 12 residues. CDR1 and CDR2 (germline): LNHNV, YYDKDF (reference sequence). The V gene lost 1 base and the J gene lost 4 bases, with 5 bases spanning the gap. The CDR3 nucleotides read TGTGCCACCAGCAGAGCTGGGTACGAGCAGTACTTC. As protein: CATSRAGYEQYF.

V gene TRBV20-1 combines with J gene TRBJ1-2; D is perhaps TRBD1 (5 bases). This CDR3 region has 15 residues. Germline assignment: CDR1 DFQATT and CDR2 SNEGSKA (reference sequence). Trimming pared 1 base from V and 4 bases from J, leaving 16 bases between. The CDR3 sequence: CSARARDRSFYGYTF. The CDR3 region has the DNA TGCAGTGCTAGAGCCCGGGACCGCTCCTTCTATGGCTACACCTTC.

The chain has TRBV20-1 and TRBJ2-5; D might be TRBD2 (5 bases). Germline V lookup: CDR1 DFQATT, CDR2 SNEGSKA (reference sequence). V was shortened by 6 bases and J by 0 bases, with 14 bases between the two germline ends. This CDR3 spans 14 amino acids. Here the CDR3 reads CSAPRLEDQETQYF. For the CDR3, the DNA is TGCAGTGCCCCCCGACTGGAGGACCAAGAGACCCAGTACTTC.

V usage is TRBV28 and J usage is TRBJ2-6; 7 bases align to TRBD1. This CDR3 has 16 residues. Germline V gene lookup returns CDR1 MDHEN and CDR2 SYDVKM. Trimming cost V 5 bases and J 0 bases; bases outside gene matches: 4. The CDR3 DNA reads TGTGCCAGCAGTCCCGGGACAGACTCTGGGGCCAACGTCCTGACTTTC. It codes for CASSPGTDSGANVLTF.

This rearrangement joins TRBV27 to TRBJ1-5; unclear D gene. Germline lookup yields CDR1 MNHEY and CDR2 SMNVEV (reference sequence). CDR3 length: 14 amino acids. V was trimmed by 4 bases and J by 6 bases, leaving 13 bases between them. CDR3 region: CASSSDLKGQPQHF. The CDR3 DNA reads TGTGCCAGCAGTTCGGACTTAAAAGGTCAGCCCCAGCATTTT.

The chain links TRBV12-3 or TRBV12-4 to TRBJ1-2; possible D gene TRBD1, 6 bases. This CDR3 spans 15 amino acids. V gave up 6 bases and J gave up 4 bases, with 18 bases separating them. The CDR3 DNA reads as TGTGCCAGCAGCCTCAACAGGGCTGCTGGCTATGGCTACACCTTC. Its translation is CASSLNRAAGYGYTF.

The chain couples TRBV6-1 to TRBJ2-7; no firm D call. Germline loops: CDR1 MNHNS, CDR2 SASEGT. The CDR3 contains 13 residues. V was pared by 6 bases and J by 0 bases, with 9 bases between. As DNA, the CDR3 is TGTGCCAGCAGCCTGGCAGTCTCCTACGAGCAGTACGTC. Its translation: CASSLAVSYEQYV.

V and J are TRBV28 and TRBJ1-1; TRBD1 matches at 9 bases. The junction had 12 bases not matched to a gene; V was cut back by 6 bases and J by 7 bases. This CDR3 is 15 amino acids long. CDR1 MDHEN and CDR2 SYDVKM come from the germline V gene. CDR3 bases: TGTGCCAGCAGGTACCCCGGGGGACAGGGACATGAAGCTTTCTTT. Residues: CASRYPGGQGHEAFF.

The rearrangement links TRBV27 to TRBJ2-1; D unclear. This CDR3 has 13 amino acids. Germline V gene sequence: CDR1 MNHEY, CDR2 SMNVEV (reference sequence). Trimming took off 7 bases at V and 15 bases at J, with 22 bases between the two ends. The CDR3 here is CASTSYGGGPRFF. Written as DNA, the CDR3 is TGTGCCAGCACCTCCTACGGCGGCGGTCCTCGGTTCTTC.

The rearrangement links TRBV5-4 to TRBJ2-5, with D unresolved. This CDR3 is built from 15 residues. Germline assignment: CDR1 SGHNT and CDR2 YYREEE (reference sequence). The V end lost 0 bases, the J end lost 4 bases, and 13 bases lay between the germline ends. CDR3 nucleotide sequence: TGTGCCAGCAGCTTGGGTTGGTCGGCAGGAGAGACCCAGTACTTC. Protein sequence: CASSLGWSAGETQYF.